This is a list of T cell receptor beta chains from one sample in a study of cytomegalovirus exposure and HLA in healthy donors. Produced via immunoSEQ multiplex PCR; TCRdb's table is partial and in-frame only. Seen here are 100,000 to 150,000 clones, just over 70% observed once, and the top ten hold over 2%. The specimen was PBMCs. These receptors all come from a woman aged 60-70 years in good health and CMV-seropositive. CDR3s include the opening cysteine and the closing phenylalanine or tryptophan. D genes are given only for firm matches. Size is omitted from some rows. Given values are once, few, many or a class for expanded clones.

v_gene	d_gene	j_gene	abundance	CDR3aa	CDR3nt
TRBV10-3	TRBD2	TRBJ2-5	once	CAIRESSGGEETQYF	TGTGCCATCAGAGAGAGTAGCGGGGGGGAAGAGACCCAGTACTTC
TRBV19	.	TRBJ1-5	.	CASSIGGRTGRPQHF	TGTGCCAGTAGTATAGGGGGCCGGACCGGAAGGCCCCAGCATTTT
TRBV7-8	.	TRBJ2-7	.	CASSLTDTAYHEQYF	TGTGCCAGCAGCCTAACAGATACCGCCTACCACGAGCAGTACTTC
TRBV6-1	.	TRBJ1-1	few	CASSLQGGDTEAFF	TGTGCCAGCAGTTTACAAGGAGGGGACACTGAAGCTTTCTTT
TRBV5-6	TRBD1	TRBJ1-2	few	CASSFSGGPYGYTF	TGTGCCAGCAGTTTCTCAGGGGGGCCCTATGGCTACACCTTC
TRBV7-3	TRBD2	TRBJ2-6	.	CASSSPSGGLSGANVLTF	TGTGCCAGCAGCAGCCCTAGCGGGGGGCTCTCTGGGGCCAACGTCCTGACTTTC
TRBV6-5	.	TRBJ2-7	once	CASSQPGESNYEQYF	TGTGCCAGCAGTCAACCGGGGGAAAGCAACTACGAGCAGTACTTC
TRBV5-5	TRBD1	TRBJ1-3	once	CASSWVTGASGNTIYF	TGTGCCAGCAGCTGGGTCACAGGGGCCTCTGGAAACACCATATATTTT
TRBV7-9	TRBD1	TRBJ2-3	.	CASTRQGGTDTQYF	TGTGCCAGCACCCGACAGGGAGGCACAGATACGCAGTATTTT
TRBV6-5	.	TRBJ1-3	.	CASSREQSSGNTIYF	TGTGCCAGCAGCCGGGAACAGAGCTCTGGAAACACCATATATTTT
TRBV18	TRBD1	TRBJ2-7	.	CASSLRTGDEQYF	TGTGCCAGCTCACTAAGGACAGGGGACGAGCAGTACTTC
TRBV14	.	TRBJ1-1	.	CASSQLDRDAGKNTEAFF	TGTGCCAGCAGCCAACTAGATAGGGACGCGGGGAAGAACACTGAAGCTTTCTTT
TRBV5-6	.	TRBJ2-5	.	CASSPPGGAKTQYF	TGTGCCAGCAGCCCTCCGGGGGGCGCGAAGACCCAGTACTTC
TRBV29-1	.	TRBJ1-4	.	CSVDEGGLQEKLFF	TGCAGCGTTGATGAAGGGGGTTTACAAGAAAAACTGTTTTTT
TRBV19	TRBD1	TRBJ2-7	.	CASSNRGPPMLYLYEQYF	TGTGCCAGTAGTAACAGGGGGCCACCAATGTTGTACCTCTACGAGCAGTACTTC
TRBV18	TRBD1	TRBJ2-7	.	CASSPQTGDHEQYF	TGTGCCAGCTCACCCCAGACAGGGGATCACGAGCAGTACTTC
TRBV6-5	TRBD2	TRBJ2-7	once	CASSYSGAGGLNEQYF	TGTGCCAGCAGTTACAGTGGCGCGGGGGGGCTGAACGAGCAGTACTTC
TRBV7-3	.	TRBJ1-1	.	CASSSDRNTEAFF	TGTGCCAGCAGCTCAGACAGAAACACTGAAGCTTTCTTT
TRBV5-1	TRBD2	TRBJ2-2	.	CASSPLSLAGGLNTGELFF	TGCGCCAGCAGCCCCCTATCTCTAGCGGGGGGCTTGAACACCGGGGAGCTGTTTTTT
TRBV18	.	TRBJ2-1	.	CASSALAQEYNEQFF	TGTGCCAGCTCAGCACTCGCCCAGGAATACAATGAGCAGTTCTTC
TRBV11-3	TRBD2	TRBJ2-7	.	CASSPTGGGAYEQYF	TGTGCCAGCAGCCCCACGGGCGGGGGGGCCTACGAGCAGTACTTC
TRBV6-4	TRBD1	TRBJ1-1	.	CASSANPRRDRARRNTEAFF	TGTGCCAGCAGTGCCAATCCCCGGCGGGACAGGGCACGTAGGAACACTGAAGCTTTCTTT
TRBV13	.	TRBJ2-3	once	CAASRVAGDTQYF	TGTGCCGCATCCCGAGTTGCGGGAGATACGCAGTATTTT
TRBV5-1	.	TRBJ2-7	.	CASSSPESSYEQYF	TGCGCCAGCAGCTCCCCGGAGAGCTCCTACGAGCAGTACTTC
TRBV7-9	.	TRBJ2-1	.	CASSLAQGNEQFF	TGTGCCAGCAGCTTAGCTCAGGGCAATGAGCAGTTCTTC
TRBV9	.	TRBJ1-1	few	CASSATDRSNTEAFF	TGTGCCAGCAGCGCCACGGACAGATCCAACACTGAAGCTTTCTTT
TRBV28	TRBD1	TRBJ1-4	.	CASRGDRDRGEKLFF	TGCGCCAGCAGAGGGGACAGGGACCGAGGTGAAAAACTGTTTTTT
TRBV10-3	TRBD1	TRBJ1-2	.	CAISESKGKGADYGYTF	TGTGCCATCAGTGAGAGTAAAGGGAAGGGGGCTGACTATGGCTACACCTTC
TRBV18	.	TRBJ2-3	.	CASSPDTQRVDTQYF	TGTGCCAGCTCACCGGACACCCAACGAGTAGATACGCAGTATTTT
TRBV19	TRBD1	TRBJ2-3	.	CASSINRGADTQYF	TGTGCCAGTAGTATTAACAGGGGCGCAGATACGCAGTATTTT
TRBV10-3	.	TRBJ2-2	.	CAISTSQGPGELFF	TGTGCCATCAGTACCTCACAGGGCCCCGGGGAGCTGTTTTTT